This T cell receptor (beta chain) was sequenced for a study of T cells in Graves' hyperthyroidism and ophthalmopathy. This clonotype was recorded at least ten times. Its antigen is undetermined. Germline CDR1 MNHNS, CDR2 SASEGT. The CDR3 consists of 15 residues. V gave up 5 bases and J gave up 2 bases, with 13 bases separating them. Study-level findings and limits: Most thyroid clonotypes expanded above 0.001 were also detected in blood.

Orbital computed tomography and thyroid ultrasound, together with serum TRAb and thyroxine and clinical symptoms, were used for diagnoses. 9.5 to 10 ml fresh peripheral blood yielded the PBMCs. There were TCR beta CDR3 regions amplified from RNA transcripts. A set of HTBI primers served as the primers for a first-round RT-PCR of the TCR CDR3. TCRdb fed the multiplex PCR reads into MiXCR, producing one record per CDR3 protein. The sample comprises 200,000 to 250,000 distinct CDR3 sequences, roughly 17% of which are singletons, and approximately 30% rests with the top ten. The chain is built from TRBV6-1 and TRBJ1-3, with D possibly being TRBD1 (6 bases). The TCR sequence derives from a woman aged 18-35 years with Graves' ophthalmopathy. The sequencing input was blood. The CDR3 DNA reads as TGTGCCAGCAGTCTAACCTACAGGGCTGGAAACACCATATATTTT. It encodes CASSLTYRAGNTIYF.